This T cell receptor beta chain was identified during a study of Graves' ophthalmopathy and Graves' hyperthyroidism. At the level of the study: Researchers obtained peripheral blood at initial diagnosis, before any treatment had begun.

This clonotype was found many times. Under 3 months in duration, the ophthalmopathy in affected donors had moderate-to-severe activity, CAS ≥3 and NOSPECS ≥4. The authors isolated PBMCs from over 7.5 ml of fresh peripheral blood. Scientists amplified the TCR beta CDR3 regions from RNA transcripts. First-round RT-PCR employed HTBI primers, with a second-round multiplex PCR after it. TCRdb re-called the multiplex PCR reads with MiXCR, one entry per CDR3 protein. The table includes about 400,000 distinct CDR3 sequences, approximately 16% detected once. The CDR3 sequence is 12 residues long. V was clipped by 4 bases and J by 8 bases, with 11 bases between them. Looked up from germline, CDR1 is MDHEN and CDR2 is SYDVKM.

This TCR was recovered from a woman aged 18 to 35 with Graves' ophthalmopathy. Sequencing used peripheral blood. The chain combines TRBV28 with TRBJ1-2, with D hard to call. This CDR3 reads CASSSGAGGYTF. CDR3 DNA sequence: TGTGCCAGCAGTTCCGGCGCGGGAGGCTACACCTTC.